This TCR beta chain comes out of a study of sequential checkpoint blockade in melanoma. Study as a whole: TCRβ was sequenced from DNA of 91 pretreatment tumors. About two dozen patients had tumor biopsies before treatment and at week 13. Points from the study as a whole: Response in arm A was associated with pretreatment TIL clonality. PD-L1 staining and CD8+ counts, not mutational load, tracked tumor T-cell clonality.

This CDR3 contains 15 residues. Trimming cost V 1 base and J 4 bases, with 12 bases left between them. The germline V gene has CDR1 LNHNV and CDR2 YYDKDF (reference sequence). The treatment denotes: randomized to nivolumab then ipilimumab (arm A) or the reverse (arm B). In this sample, this clone turned up a few times. Antigen unknown. Clones were sequenced by immunoSEQ multiplex PCR, and TCRdb holds only the in-frame ones, with some missing. The sample consists of 4,500 to 7,000 clones, just under 40% of them appearing once. The chain employs TRBV15 and TRBJ2-3; tentatively, D is TRBD2 (5 bases). The sample consisted of tumor tissue (inferred from file names), taken from a patient given nivolumab and ipilimumab in sequence. This sequence originates from a human donor with melanoma. CDR3 protein: CATSRVGVNADTQYF. The CDR3 DNA sequence: TGTGCCACCAGCAGAGTCGGGGTGAATGCAGATACGCAGTATTTT.